This is a list of T cell receptor beta chains from one sample in a study of type 1 regulatory T cells. MiXCR, run by TCRdb on the reads, gives a single entry per CDR3 protein. The sample contains approximately 77,000 distinct CDR3 sequences, 20% to 25% of which appear only once. No antigen has been identified for these receptors. The sequencing sample was made of cultured type 1 regulatory T (Tr1) cells, either the whole culture or a sorted fraction (not recorded which). The receptors come from a human donor in good health. The CDR3 runs from the conserved cysteine through the conserved F or W. The order of the fields is J gene, clone size, D gene, V gene, CDR3 protein, CDR3 DNA. D genes are given only for firm matches. A clone size is listed for some rows: how often the clone was seen (once, few, many), or a class if it is expanded.

TRBJ2-5,few,TRBD2,TRBV20-1,CSARTGLATETQYF,TGCAGTGCTAGGACGGGACTAGCGACGGAGACCCAGTACTTC
TRBJ2-3,.,.,TRBV15,CATSRAGSGNTQYF,TGTGCCACCAGCAGAGCGGGGTCCGGGAATACGCAGTATTTT
TRBJ2-1,.,.,TRBV29-1,CSVARYNEQFF,TGCAGCGTGGCCCGGTACAATGAGCAGTTCTTC
TRBJ2-7,.,.,TRBV12-3/TRBV12-4,CASSSVFYTYEQYF,TGTGCCAGCAGTTCCGTCTTCTACACCTACGAGCAGTACTTC
TRBJ2-1,few,.,TRBV5-1,CASSLGLAFNEQFF,TGCGCCAGCAGCTTGGGGCTAGCGTTCAATGAGCAGTTCTTC
TRBJ1-1,few,.,TRBV7-9,CASRRDYSEAFF,TGTGCCAGCAGGCGCGACTATTCTGAAGCTTTCTTT
TRBJ2-5,many,.,TRBV5-1,CASSRGTFQETQYF,TGCGCCAGCAGCAGGGGGACATTCCAAGAGACCCAGTACTTC
TRBJ2-5,few,TRBD2,TRBV20-1,CSASRVAGGPAETQYF,TGCAGTGCTAGTAGGGTAGCGGGAGGTCCAGCAGAGACCCAGTACTTC
TRBJ2-3,.,TRBD2,TRBV7-2,CASSQGTSGGTDTQYF,TGCGCCAGCAGCCAAGGGACTAGCGGGGGTACAGATACGCAGTATTTT
TRBJ2-5,once,TRBD1,TRBV3-1,CASSQRDRVGETQYF,TGTGCCAGCAGCCAACGGGACAGGGTAGGAGAGACCCAGTACTTC
TRBJ2-1,.,TRBD2,TRBV29-1,CSGSGLAGLQGGNEQFF,TGCAGCGGTTCGGGACTAGCGGGACTCCAGGGGGGCAATGAGCAGTTCTTC
TRBJ1-1,.,.,TRBV29-1,CSVGLQDTEAFF,TGCAGCGTCGGGCTGCAGGACACTGAAGCTTTCTTT
TRBJ2-1,many,TRBD2,TRBV24-1,CATSGPAGLEQFF,TGTGCCACCAGTGGTCCAGCGGGACTTGAGCAGTTCTTC
TRBJ1-5,few,TRBD1,TRBV12-3/TRBV12-4,CASSPKADREPQHF,TGTGCCAGCAGCCCTAAGGCGGACAGGGAGCCCCAGCATTTT
TRBJ2-5,.,.,TRBV7-2,CASSLNPGETQYF,TGTGCCAGCAGCTTAAACCCTGGGGAGACCCAGTACTTC
TRBJ2-2,.,.,TRBV24-1,CATSELGQLNTGELFF,TGTGCCACCAGTGAACTGGGACAATTGAACACCGGGGAGCTGTTTTTT
TRBJ1-1,.,.,TRBV19,CASSIGIGSGLTEAFF,TGTGCCAGTAGTATTGGGATCGGCTCAGGCCTCACTGAAGCTTTCTTT
TRBJ2-7,.,TRBD2,TRBV5-1,CASSLGVGGSFYEQYF,TGCGCCAGCAGCTTGGGAGTAGGCGGGAGTTTCTACGAGCAGTACTTC
TRBJ2-3,many,.,TRBV10-3,CASSGVSADTQYF,TGTGCCAGCAGCGGCGTTTCGGCAGATACGCAGTATTTT
TRBJ2-1,.,.,TRBV5-1,CASSFPQTQNEQFF,TGCGCCAGCAGCTTCCCCCAGACGCAGAATGAGCAGTTCTTC
TRBJ2-1,few,TRBD2,TRBV20-1,CSAGFAGGPGGGNEQFF,TGCAGTGCTGGCTTTGCGGGAGGGCCAGGGGGTGGTAATGAGCAGTTCTTC
TRBJ2-1,.,.,TRBV7-9,CASSPVGDEQFF,TGTGCCAGCAGCCCCGTGGGGGATGAGCAGTTCTTC
TRBJ1-1,.,TRBD1,TRBV20-1,CSARATGAGKTEAFF,TGCAGTGCTAGGGCGACAGGGGCGGGAAAAACTGAAGCTTTCTTT
TRBJ1-5,.,.,TRBV5-5,CASSSTGVSNQPQHF,TGTGCCAGCAGCTCCACCGGGGTAAGCAATCAGCCCCAGCATTTT
TRBJ2-2,.,.,TRBV11-3,CASSLRGAGELFF,TGTGCCAGCAGCTTAAGAGGAGCCGGGGAGCTGTTTTTT
TRBJ1-6,few,.,TRBV20-1,CSAAVSLNSPLHF,TGCAGTGCCGCTGTTAGCCTTAATTCACCCCTCCACTTT
TRBJ2-3,many,.,TRBV5-1,CASWRGSGTDTQYF,TGCGCCAGCTGGAGGGGGTCAGGCACAGATACGCAGTATTTT
TRBJ1-1,.,.,TRBV12-3/TRBV12-4,CASSLDGKNTEAFF,TGTGCCAGCAGTTTAGACGGAAAGAACACTGAAGCTTTCTTT
TRBJ1-1,few,.,TRBV30,CAWTAQRDAEAFF,TGTGCCTGGACTGCACAGCGAGACGCTGAAGCTTTCTTT
TRBJ1-2,few,.,TRBV20-1,CSARDQGRRGYGYTF,TGCAGTGCTAGAGATCAGGGGAGGCGAGGCTATGGCTACACCTTC
TRBJ2-2,.,TRBD1,TRBV7-2,CASRLTGGADGELFF,TGTGCCAGCAGGTTGACAGGGGGCGCGGACGGGGAGCTGTTTTTT
TRBJ2-7,few,.,TRBV12-3/TRBV12-4,CASSAYYEQYF,TGTGCCAGCAGTGCCTACTACGAGCAGTACTTC
TRBJ1-3,once,TRBD1,TRBV28,CASHPGTGAGNTIYF,TGTGCCAGCCACCCGGGGACAGGGGCTGGAAACACCATATATTTT
TRBJ2-1,.,TRBD2,TRBV7-9,CASSSETSGSFNNEQFF,TGTGCCAGCAGCTCTGAGACTAGCGGGAGTTTCAACAATGAGCAGTTCTTC
TRBJ2-4,few,TRBD1,TRBV12-3/TRBV12-4,CASSLTGGLAKNIQYF,TGTGCCAGCAGTTTAACAGGGGGCTTAGCCAAAAACATTCAGTACTTC
TRBJ2-3,few,.,TRBV7-6,CASSLSTFGDTQYF,TGTGCCAGCAGCTTGAGCACTTTCGGGGATACGCAGTATTTT